This record covers a single TCR beta chain. What this receptor recognizes is not known. No much larger clone exists at a distance of one base, and base qualities are not known. The record originates from a study of shared clonotypes between healthy human individuals (dated by TCRdb to about 2020). Study-wide context: The cohort included three men and a couple of women between 18 and 49 years of age. For each donor, CD4 naive and CD4 memory were each given three plates, CD8 naive was given two plates, and CD8 memory was given one plate. To estimate repertoire size and how much clonotype sharing occurs between individuals, the study deeply sequenced the blood TCR repertoires of about 5 healthy adults. To increase sequencing depth and limit assay-specific biases, different laboratories used diverse techniques to prepare libraries and sequence TCR repertoires. Each donor's leukapheresis produced roughly between roughly 0.85 and 9.5 billion PBMCs.

Findings and caveats that apply to the study as a whole: Only blood was sampled, and tissue TCR repertoires likely differ from those in blood. Pairwise subsampling indicated that sequencing depth was expected to affect the degree of clonotype sharing among donors. The small number of donors limited the genetic and exposure-history diversity represented. Naive subsets generally had larger estimated clonotype richness than memory subsets. Compared with non-shared clonotypes, clonotypes shared by all four sorted-subset donors had higher generation probabilities. Rarefaction of sorted-subset datasets indicated incomplete sequencing despite the large sequencing depth. When a handful of donors were compared, the shared fraction of clonotypes was 5% to 6.5% for naive CD4, 3.5% for naive CD8, more than 2% for memory CD4, and less than 0.45% for memory CD8.

TCR CDR3 regions were amplified from genomic DNA by multiplex PCR using the deep immunoSEQ assay. For each cell subset, the extracted genomic DNA was distributed evenly across all wells of several immunoSEQ 96-well plates, and each plate served as one replicate. Each replicate PCR for sorted subsets received roughly 0.2 ug genomic DNA, equal to tens of thousands of T cell genomes. Purified libraries were measured with a Qubit 3.0 fluorometer, size-checked on a Bioanalyzer 2100, and measured again with the KAPA Library Quantification kit. Each immunoSEQ 96-well plate was sequenced on its own single-read 150-cycle Illumina NextSeq 550 flow cell. Per the authors' processing: Because only junctional sequences without quality scores were contained in the immunoSEQ output, filtering matching that applied to full-length reads could not be performed. Sequences were annotated with PyIR, a Python wrapper for IgBLAST v1.9, and V/J genes and CDR3 were assigned using IMGT germline references. Any read was removed if the V/J assignment was weak (E-value above 1e-6), the CDR3 was missing, or the read contained stop codons, out-of-frame junctions, or ambiguous translated residues. A V3J clonotype was defined by an identical inferred V gene, J gene, and CDR3 amino acid sequence. Percentage overlap between repertoires was computed as shared unique clonotypes divided by the size of the smaller repertoire. Richness of each repertoire was evaluated using RTK rarefaction, the Chao1 estimator, and Recon v2.1 estimates of unobserved clonotypes. OLGA was used to compute generation probabilities for all TCRbeta clonotypes that the gDNA method yielded from four donors. The table comes from immuneACCESS by way of TCRdb, which keeps in-frame sequences with V and J called. Part of the clones is missing from these tables; in studies checked, under half for an unresolved V gene and the rest for unknown reasons. V and J calls and clone size come straight from that table; D and trimming were deduced from the DNA. This sample is represented by 1,400,000 or so clones; about 98.5% of them were singletons. 0.36% of the sample goes to the ten largest clones.

The donors were healthy, HIV-negative adults who had no recently reported acute infections or vaccinations. Only Caucasian adults living in Nashville, Tennessee, USA were represented among the donors. Magnetic negative selection was used to enrich CD4+ T cells, after which naive cells were positively selected on CD45RA and the negative fraction became the memory subset. Blood was obtained by leukapheresis, after which PBMCs were separated by Ficoll-Histopaque density gradient centrifugation and cryopreserved in liquid nitrogen vapor phase. Analytical flow cytometry was used to check the purity and quantity of each magnetically sorted T cell population. Each sorted fraction had its genomic DNA isolated and then quantified by UV absorbance on a Nanodrop 2000c. Deletion took 0 bases off V and 1 base off J, with a span of 11 bases between the germline ends. CDR1 and CDR2 are drawn from the germline V gene: SGHDT, YYEEEE. The CDR3 starts with the cysteine, ends with the phenylalanine, and has 16 residues. Kept here is only the CDR3 DNA, which spans 48 bases and is read in frame from base 1.

The receptor comes from a man aged 25 to 45 in good health. Specimen: naive CD4+ T cells sorted from blood. The sample's cell subset or site label, decoded: CD45RA+ positively selected. The rearranged segments are TRBV5-6 and TRBJ1-5, with TRBD1 perhaps the D gene, on 6 matching bases. This receptor has the CDR3 CASSLGGHSSNQPQHF. The DNA sequence follows: TGTGCCAGCAGCTTGGGGGGACACAGCAGCAATCAGCCCCAGCATTTT.